This T cell receptor beta chain was observed in a study of blood T cell repertoires in COVID-19. Turning to the study itself: Sites across the United States, Italy and Spain contributed samples from acute and convalescent COVID-19.

Those enrolled, adults aged about 18 to 89 years, came from 25 or so US areas. Which cohort a participant joined came from the clinical history participants gave. The V gene end was trimmed by 6 bases and the J gene end by 5 bases; junction bases not matched to a gene: 6. The CDR3 runs 15 residues. From germline, CDR1 is KGHSH and CDR2 LQKENI. Authors' analysis steps: Amplification with reference gene primers provided the estimates of nucleated cell counts. Sequencing was performed with immunoSEQ multiplex PCR; in TCRdb, only in-frame clones are kept and a portion is missing. V and J calls and clone size follow that table, whereas D and trimming were derived from the DNA. This sample has fewer than 250,000 clones, with roughly 79% found just once.

This clonotype originated in a woman between 50 and 59 years old with acute COVID-19. The sequencing sample was made of PBMCs or T cells enriched from blood (not recorded which). The rearrangement links TRBV18 to TRBJ2-3; 12 bases map to TRBD2. The CDR3 region is CASSGGLAGQDTQYF. The CDR3 region has the DNA TGTGCCAGCTCCGGGGGACTAGCGGGCCAAGATACGCAGTATTTT.